This TCR beta chain was captured by sequencing in a study of T cells in Graves' hyperthyroidism and ophthalmopathy. Study findings and constraints: Ophthalmopathy was predicted by the model a median of approximately 6 months ahead of onset. The authors' 13 V-J model separated ophthalmopathy from stable hyperthyroidism.

The PBMCs had their origin in less than 13 ml of fresh peripheral blood. Germline CDR1 reads SNHLY; CDR2 reads FYNNEI. J was trimmed by 6 bases and V by 7 bases; bases with no gene match: 5. The CDR3 consists of 14 residues. RNA transcripts were the template for amplifying TCR beta CDR3 regions. The study used the HTBI primer set for a first-round RT-PCR of the TCR CDR3. TCRdb used MiXCR to reprocess the multiplex PCR reads, holding one entry per CDR3 protein. This sample carries about 600,000 distinct CDR3 sequences, roughly 16% of them seen once, and the ten largest clones take 2.5% to 4%. This clonotype was recorded a few times. The antigen remains unidentified.

Source material: blood. V usage is TRBV2 and J usage is TRBJ2-7; 14 nucleotides agree with TRBD2. The receptor's source is a woman aged 40-49 years with Graves' ophthalmopathy. CDR3 protein: CASTPGLAGVEQYF. CDR3 sequence (DNA): TGTGCCAGCACTCCGGGACTAGCGGGAGTCGAGCAGTACTTC.